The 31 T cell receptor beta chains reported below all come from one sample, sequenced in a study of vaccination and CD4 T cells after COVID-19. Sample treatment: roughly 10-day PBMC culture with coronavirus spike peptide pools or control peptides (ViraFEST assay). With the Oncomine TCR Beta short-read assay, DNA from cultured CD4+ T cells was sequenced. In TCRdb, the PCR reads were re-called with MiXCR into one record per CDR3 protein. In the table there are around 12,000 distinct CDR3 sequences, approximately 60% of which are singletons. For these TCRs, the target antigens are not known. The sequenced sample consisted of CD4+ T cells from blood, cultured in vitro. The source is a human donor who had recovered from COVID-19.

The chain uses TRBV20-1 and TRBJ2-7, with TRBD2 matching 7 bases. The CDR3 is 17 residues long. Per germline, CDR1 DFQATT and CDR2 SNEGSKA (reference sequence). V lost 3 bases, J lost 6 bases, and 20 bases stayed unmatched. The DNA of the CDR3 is TGCAGTGCTAGCCGCCTAGGTCCACGCGGGAGTTTCTCCGAGCAGTACTTC. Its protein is CSASRLGPRGSFSEQYF.

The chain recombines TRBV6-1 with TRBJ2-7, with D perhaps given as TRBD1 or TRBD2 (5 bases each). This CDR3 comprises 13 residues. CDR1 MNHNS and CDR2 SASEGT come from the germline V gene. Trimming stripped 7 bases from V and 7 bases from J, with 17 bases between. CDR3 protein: CASIKGTWGEQYF. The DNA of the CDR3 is TGTGCCAGCATTAAGGGGACGTGGGGGGAGCAGTACTTC.

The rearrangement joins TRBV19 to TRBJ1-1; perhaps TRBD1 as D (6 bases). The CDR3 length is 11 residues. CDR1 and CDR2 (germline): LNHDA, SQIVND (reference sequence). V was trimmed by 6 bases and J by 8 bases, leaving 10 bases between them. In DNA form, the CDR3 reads TGTGCCAGTAGAGATACAGGGGAAGCTTTCTTT. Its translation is CASRDTGEAFF.

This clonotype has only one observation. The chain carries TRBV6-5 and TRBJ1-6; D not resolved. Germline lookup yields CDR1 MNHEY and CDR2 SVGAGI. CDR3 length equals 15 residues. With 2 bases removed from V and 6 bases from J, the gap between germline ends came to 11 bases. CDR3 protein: CASSYQLWTNSPLHF. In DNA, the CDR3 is TGTGCCAGCAGTTACCAACTGTGGACTAATTCACCCCTCCACTTT.

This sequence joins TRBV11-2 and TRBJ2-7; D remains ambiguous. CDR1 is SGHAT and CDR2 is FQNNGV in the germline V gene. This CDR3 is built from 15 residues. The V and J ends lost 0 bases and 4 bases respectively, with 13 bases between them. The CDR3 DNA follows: TGTGCCAGCAGCTTAGACGTCTCGTCCTTTTACGAGCAGTACTTC. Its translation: CASSLDVSSFYEQYF.

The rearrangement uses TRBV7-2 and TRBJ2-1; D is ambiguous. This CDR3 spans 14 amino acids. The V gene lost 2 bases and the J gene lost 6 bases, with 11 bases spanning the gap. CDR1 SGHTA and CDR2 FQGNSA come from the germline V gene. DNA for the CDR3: TGTGCCAGCAGCTTAATGGCCCTGGGCAATGAGCAGTTCTTC. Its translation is CASSLMALGNEQFF.

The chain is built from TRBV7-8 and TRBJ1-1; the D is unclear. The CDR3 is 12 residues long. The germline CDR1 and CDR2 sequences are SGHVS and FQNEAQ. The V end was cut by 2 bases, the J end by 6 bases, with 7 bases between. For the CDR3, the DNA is TGTGCCAGCAGCTTACGAGTATCTGAAGCTTTCTTT. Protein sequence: CASSLRVSEAFF.

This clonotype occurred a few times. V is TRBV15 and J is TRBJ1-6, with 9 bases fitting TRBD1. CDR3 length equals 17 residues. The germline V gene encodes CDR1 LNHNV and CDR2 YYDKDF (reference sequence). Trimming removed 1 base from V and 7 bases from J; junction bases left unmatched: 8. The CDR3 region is CATSRGPGQGMNSPLHF. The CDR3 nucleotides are TGTGCCACCAGCAGAGGTCCGGGACAGGGTATGAATTCACCCCTCCACTTT.

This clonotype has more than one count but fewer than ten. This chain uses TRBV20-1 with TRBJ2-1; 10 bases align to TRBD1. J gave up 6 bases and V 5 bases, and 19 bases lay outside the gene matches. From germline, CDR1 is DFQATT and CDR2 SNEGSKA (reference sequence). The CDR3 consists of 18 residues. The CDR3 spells CSAPPGQGYGRASNEQFF. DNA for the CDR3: TGCAGTGCTCCTCCGGGACAGGGGTACGGGAGGGCGAGCAATGAGCAGTTCTTC.

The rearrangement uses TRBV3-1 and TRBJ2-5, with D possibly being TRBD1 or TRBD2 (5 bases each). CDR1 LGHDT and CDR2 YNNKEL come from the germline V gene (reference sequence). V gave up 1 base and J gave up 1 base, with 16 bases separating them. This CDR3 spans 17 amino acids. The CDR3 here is CASSQGAGLRGQETQYF. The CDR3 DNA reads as TGTGCCAGCAGCCAAGGAGCAGGGTTGAGGGGCCAAGAGACCCAGTACTTC.

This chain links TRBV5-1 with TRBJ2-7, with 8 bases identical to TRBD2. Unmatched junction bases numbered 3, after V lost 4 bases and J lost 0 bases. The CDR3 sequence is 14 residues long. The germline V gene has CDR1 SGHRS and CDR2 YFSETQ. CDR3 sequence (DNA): TGCGCCAGCAGCGTGACTAGCGACTCCTACGAGCAGTACTTC. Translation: CASSVTSDSYEQYF.

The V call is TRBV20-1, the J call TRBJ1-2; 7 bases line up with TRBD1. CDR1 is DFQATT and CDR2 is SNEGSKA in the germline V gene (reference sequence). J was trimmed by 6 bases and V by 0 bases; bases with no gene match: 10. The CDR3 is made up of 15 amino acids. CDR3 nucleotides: TGCAGTGCTAGAGATCCGGTGAAGGGGGCGGATGGCTACACCTTC. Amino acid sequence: CSARDPVKGADGYTF.

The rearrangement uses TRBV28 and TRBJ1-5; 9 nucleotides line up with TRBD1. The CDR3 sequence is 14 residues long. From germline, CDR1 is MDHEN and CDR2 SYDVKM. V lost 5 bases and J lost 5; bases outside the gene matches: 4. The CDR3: CASSTDRGHQPQHF. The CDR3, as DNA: TGTGCCAGCAGTACGGACAGGGGCCATCAGCCCCAGCATTTT.

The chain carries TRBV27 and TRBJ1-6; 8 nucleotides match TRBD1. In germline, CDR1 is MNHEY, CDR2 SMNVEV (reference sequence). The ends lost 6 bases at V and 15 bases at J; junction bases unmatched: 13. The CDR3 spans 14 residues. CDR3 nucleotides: TGTGCCAGCAGACCGACAGGGGCGGAGGTTCTCCTCCACTTT. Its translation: CASRPTGAEVLLHF.

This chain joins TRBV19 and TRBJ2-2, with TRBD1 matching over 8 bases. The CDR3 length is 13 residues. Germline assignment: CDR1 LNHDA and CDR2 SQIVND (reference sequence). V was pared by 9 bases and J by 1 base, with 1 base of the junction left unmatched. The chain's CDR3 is CASGTGNTGELFF. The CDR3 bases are TGTGCCAGCGGGACAGGGAACACCGGGGAGCTGTTTTTT.

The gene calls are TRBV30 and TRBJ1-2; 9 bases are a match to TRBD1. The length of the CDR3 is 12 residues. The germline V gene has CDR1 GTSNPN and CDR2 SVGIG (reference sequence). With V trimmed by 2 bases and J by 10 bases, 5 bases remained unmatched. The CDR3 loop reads CAWSPRDRAYTF. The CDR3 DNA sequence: TGTGCCTGGAGTCCAAGGGACAGGGCCTACACCTTC.

CDR3 loop: CSARDGRESTDTQYF. CDR3 DNA: TGCAGTGCTAGAGATGGGCGGGAGTCGACAGATACGCAGTATTTT. The rearrangement uses TRBV20-1 and TRBJ2-3; the match to TRBD2 covers 7 bases. The V gene's germline CDR1 is DFQATT and CDR2 SNEGSKA (reference sequence). The CDR3 runs to 15 residues. Trimming cost V 0 bases and J 3 bases; bases outside gene matches: 6.

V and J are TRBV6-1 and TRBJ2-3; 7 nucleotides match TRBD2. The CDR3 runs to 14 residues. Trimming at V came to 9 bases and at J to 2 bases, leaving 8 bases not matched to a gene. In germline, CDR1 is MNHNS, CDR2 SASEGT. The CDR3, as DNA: TGTGCCAGTCGCTTGGGGGGGAACACAGATACGCAGTATTTT. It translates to CASRLGGNTDTQYF.

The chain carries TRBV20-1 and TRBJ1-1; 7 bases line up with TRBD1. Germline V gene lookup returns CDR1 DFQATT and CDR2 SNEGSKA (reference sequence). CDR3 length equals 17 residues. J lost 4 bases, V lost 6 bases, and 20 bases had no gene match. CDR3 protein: CSAVGSLQGFIGTEAFF. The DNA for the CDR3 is TGCAGTGCGGTTGGGAGTCTACAGGGGTTTATCGGCACTGAAGCTTTCTTT.

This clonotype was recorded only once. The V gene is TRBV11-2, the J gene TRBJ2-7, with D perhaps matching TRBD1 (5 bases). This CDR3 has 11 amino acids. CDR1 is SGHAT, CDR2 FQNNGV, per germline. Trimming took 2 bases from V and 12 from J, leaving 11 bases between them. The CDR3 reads CASSLQDTLYF. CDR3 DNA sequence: TGTGCCAGCAGCTTACAGGACACGCTGTACTTC.

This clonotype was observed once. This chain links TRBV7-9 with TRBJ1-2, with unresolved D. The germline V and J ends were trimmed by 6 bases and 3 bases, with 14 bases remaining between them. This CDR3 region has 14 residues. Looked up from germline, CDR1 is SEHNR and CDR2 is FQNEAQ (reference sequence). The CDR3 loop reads CASSPRAIYYGYTF. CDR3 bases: TGTGCCAGCAGTCCGCGGGCCATCTACTATGGCTACACCTTC. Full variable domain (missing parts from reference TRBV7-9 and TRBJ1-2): DTGVSQNPRHKITKRGQNVTFRCDPISEHNRLYWYRQTLGQGPEFLTYFQNEAQLEKSRLLSDRFSAERPKGSFSTLEIQRTEQGDSAMYLCASSPRAIYYGYTFGSGTRLTVV.

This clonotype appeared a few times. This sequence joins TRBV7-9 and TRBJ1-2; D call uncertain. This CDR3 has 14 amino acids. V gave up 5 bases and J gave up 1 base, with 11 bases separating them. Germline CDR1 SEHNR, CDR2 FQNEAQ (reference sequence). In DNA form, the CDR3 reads TGTGCCAGCAGCCCCCATGGGGATAACTATGGCTACACCTTC. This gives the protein CASSPHGDNYGYTF.

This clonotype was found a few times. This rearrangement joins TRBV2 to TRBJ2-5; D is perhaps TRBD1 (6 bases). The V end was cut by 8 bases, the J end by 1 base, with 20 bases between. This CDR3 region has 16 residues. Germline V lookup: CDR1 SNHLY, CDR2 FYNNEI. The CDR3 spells CASVGGSRSPQETQYF. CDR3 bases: TGTGCCAGCGTAGGGGGATCACGAAGCCCCCAAGAGACCCAGTACTTC.

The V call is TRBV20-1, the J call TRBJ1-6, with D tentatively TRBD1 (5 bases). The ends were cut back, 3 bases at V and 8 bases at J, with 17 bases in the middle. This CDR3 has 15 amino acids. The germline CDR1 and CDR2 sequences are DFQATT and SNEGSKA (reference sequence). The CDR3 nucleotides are TGCAGTGCTAGCCCCCCTGGGGGGATTGATTCACCCCTCCACTTT. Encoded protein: CSASPPGGIDSPLHF.

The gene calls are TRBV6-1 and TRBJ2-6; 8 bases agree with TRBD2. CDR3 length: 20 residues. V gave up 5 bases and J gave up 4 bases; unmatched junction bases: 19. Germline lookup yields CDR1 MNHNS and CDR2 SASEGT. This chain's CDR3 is CASSRAFGGRSLTGANVLTF. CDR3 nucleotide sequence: TGTGCCAGCAGTAGGGCGTTCGGCGGGAGGAGTCTTACGGGGGCCAACGTCCTGACTTTC.

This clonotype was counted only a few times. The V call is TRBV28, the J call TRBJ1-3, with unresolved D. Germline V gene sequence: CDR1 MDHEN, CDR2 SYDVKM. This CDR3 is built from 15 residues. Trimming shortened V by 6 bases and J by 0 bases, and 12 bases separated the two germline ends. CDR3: CASREARYSGNTIYF. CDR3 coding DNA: TGTGCCAGCAGGGAGGCGCGGTACTCTGGAAACACCATATATTTT.

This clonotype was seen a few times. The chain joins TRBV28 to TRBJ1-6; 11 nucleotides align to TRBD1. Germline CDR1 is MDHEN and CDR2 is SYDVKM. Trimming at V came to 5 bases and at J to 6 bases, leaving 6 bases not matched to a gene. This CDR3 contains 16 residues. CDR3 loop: CASSRWTGGSNSPLHF. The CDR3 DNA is TGTGCCAGCAGTCGTTGGACAGGGGGCTCTAATTCACCCCTCCACTTT.

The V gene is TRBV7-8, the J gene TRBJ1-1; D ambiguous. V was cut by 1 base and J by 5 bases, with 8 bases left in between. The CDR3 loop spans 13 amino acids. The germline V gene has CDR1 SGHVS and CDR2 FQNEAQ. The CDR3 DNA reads TGTGCCAGCAGCTTAGGGGTTGGTACTGAAGCTTTCTTT. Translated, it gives CASSLGVGTEAFF.

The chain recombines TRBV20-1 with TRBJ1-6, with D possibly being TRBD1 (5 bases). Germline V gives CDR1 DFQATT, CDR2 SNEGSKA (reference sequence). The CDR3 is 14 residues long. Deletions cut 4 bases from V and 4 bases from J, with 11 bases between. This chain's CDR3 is CSAMTGLYNSPLHF. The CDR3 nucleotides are TGCAGTGCTATGACGGGACTGTATAATTCACCCCTCCACTTT.

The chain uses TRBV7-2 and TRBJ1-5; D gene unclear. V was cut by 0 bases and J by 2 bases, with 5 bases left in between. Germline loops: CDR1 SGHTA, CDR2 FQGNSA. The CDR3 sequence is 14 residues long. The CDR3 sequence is CASSLAKGNQPQHF. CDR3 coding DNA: TGTGCCAGCAGCTTAGCGAAGGGCAATCAGCCCCAGCATTTT.

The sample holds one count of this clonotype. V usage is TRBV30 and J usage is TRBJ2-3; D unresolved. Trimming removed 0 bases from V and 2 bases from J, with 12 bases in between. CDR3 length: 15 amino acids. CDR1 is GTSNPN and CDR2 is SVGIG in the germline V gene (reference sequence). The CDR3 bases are TGTGCCTGGAGTGTCTTGGATCTTCCCACAGATACGCAGTATTTT. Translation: CAWSVLDLPTDTQYF. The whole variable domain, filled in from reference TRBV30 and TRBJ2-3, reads SQTIHQWPATLVQPVGSPLSLECTVEGTSNPNLYWYRQAAGRGLQLLFYSVGIGQISSEVPQNLSASRPQDRQFILSSKKLLLSDSGFYLCAWSVLDLPTDTQYFGPGTRLTVL.